This T cell receptor beta chain was sequenced for a study of identifying expanded T cells in peripheral blood. V shed 4 bases, J shed 6 bases, and the junction held 14 bases outside the gene matches. Germline values: CDR1 SNHLY, CDR2 FYNNEI. This CDR3 has 16 amino acids. Note on this clone: What it binds is unknown.

General study findings and limits: Over approximately two and four weeks, about 15 and 19 clones changed, versus around 1.3 between replicates.

The table came from immunoSEQ multiplex PCR; TCRdb's copy has only in-frame clones and leaves some out. The sample lists more than 95,000 clones; about 80% were seen once. Sequencing used blood. This TCR was recovered from a person aged 18-69 years in good health. This chain links TRBV2 with TRBJ1-1; 7 positions match TRBD1. The CDR3 region is CASSAESPGTDPEAFF. Here the CDR3 DNA reads TGTGCCAGCAGTGCGGAGAGTCCCGGGACAGATCCTGAAGCTTTCTTT. Using reference TRBV2 and TRBJ1-1 for the parts outside the CDR3, the full variable domain is EPEVTQTPSHQVTQMGQEVILRCVPISNHLYFYWYRQILGQKVEFLVSFYNNEISEKSEIFDDQFSVERPDGSNFTLKIRSTKLEDSAMYFCASSAESPGTDPEAFFGQGTRLTVV.